This is a list of T cell receptor beta chains from one sample in a study of blood T cell repertoires in COVID-19. Sequencing was performed with immunoSEQ multiplex PCR; in TCRdb, only in-frame clones are kept and a portion is missing. Of 200,000 to 300,000 clones listed, about 83% are singletons. The sample consisted of peripheral blood. These receptors all come from a man between 45 and 60 years old with acute or convalescent COVID-19. The CDR3 runs from the conserved cysteine through the conserved F or W. Fields, in order: clone size, J gene, D gene, V gene, CDR3 DNA, CDR3 protein. The D gene is left open where the match is weak. Size is omitted from some rows. Given values are once, few, many or a class for expanded clones.

. | TRBJ2-3 | TRBD2 | TRBV30 | TGTGCCTGGAGCGCTAGCGGGATACCAGATACGCAGTATTTT | CAWSASGIPDTQYF
. | TRBJ2-3 | . | TRBV19 | TGTGCCAGTAGTATAGATAGCCCCACAGATACGCAGTATTTT | CASSIDSPTDTQYF
. | TRBJ2-5 | TRBD2 | TRBV9 | TGTGCCAGCAGCGGACTTAGCGGGGGGGTTCAAGAGACCCAGTACTTC | CASSGLSGGVQETQYF
. | TRBJ2-1 | . | TRBV3-1/TRBV3-2 | TGTGCCAGCAGACACGAGGGTCGGCCCAATGAGCAGTTCTTC | CASRHEGRPNEQFF
. | TRBJ2-1 | . | TRBV5-1 | TGCGCCAGCAACTTTGGGAGCTCCTACAATGAGCAGTTCTTC | CASNFGSSYNEQFF
. | TRBJ1-6 | TRBD1 | TRBV9 | TGTGCCAGCAGCGGACAGGGTTATAATTCACCCCTCCACTTT | CASSGQGYNSPLHF
. | TRBJ2-5 | TRBD2 | TRBV5-3 | TGTGCCAGACGTTGGACTAGCGGGAGGGCCTTACAAGAGACCCAGTACTTC | CARRWTSGRALQETQYF
. | TRBJ2-1 | . | TRBV29-1 | TGCAGCGGGACTTCAAGCGATGAGCAGTTCTTC | CSGTSSDEQFF
. | TRBJ1-3 | . | TRBV6-5 | TGTGCCAGCAGTTACTCGAGAGGGATGGGTAGAAACACCATATATTTT | CASSYSRGMGRNTIYF
few | TRBJ2-3 | TRBD1 | TRBV9 | TGTGCCAGCAGCGTTCAGGGGGCGCAGGCAGATACGCAGTATTTT | CASSVQGAQADTQYF
. | TRBJ2-1 | TRBD2 | TRBV7-8 | TGTGCCAGCAGCCTGTCCGAACTAGCGGCCCTCACCAATGAGCAGTTCTTC | CASSLSELAALTNEQFF
. | TRBJ2-3 | TRBD2 | TRBV11-3 | TGTGCCAGCAGCCCCGGACTAGCGGTAAATACGCAGTATTTT | CASSPGLAVNTQYF
. | TRBJ1-5 | . | TRBV18 | TGTGCCAGCTCCCCCTCTGGGGAGGGGGGCGCCAATCAGCCCCAGCATTTT | CASSPSGEGGANQPQHF
. | TRBJ2-2 | . | TRBV11-2 | TGTGCCAGCAGCCCCCTTCGAGGGAGCCTCACCGGGGAGCTGTTTTTT | CASSPLRGSLTGELFF
. | TRBJ2-2 | TRBD1 | TRBV5-4 | TGTGCCAGCAGCCAACAGGGGGTTCTCGGGGAGCTGTTTTTT | CASSQQGVLGELFF
once | TRBJ1-5 | . | TRBV7-3 | TGTGCCAGCAGCTCAAGTTCGGATCAGCCCCAGCATTTT | CASSSSSDQPQHF
. | TRBJ2-3 | . | TRBV13 | TGTGCCAGCAGCCTGACAGCCGCTAGCACAGATACGCAGTATTTT | CASSLTAASTDTQYF
few | TRBJ1-2 | . | TRBV7-5 | TGTGCCAGAAGCACCGACAGAAACTATGGCTACACCTTC | CARSTDRNYGYTF
. | TRBJ2-1 | TRBD2 | TRBV28 | TGTGCCAGCAGTTTCTCGACTAGCGGGGCCTCCTACAATGAGCAGTTCTTC | CASSFSTSGASYNEQFF
. | TRBJ1-5 | . | TRBV27 | TGTGCCAGCGGGACGGCGGGGAGGGGCAATCAGCCCCAGCATTTT | CASGTAGRGNQPQHF
. | TRBJ1-1 | . | TRBV6-5 | TGTGCCAGCAGTTACTCCGACAGGATGGGGACTGAAGCTTTCTTT | CASSYSDRMGTEAFF
. | TRBJ1-2 | TRBD1 | TRBV10-3 | TGTGCCATCAGTGAGCCGGAGGGACAGACTGTGGGCTACACCTTC | CAISEPEGQTVGYTF
. | TRBJ1-5 | . | TRBV9 | TGTGCCAGCAGCGTAGCCGGGACACGCAATCAGCCCCAGCATTTT | CASSVAGTRNQPQHF
. | TRBJ1-2 | . | TRBV25-1 | TGTGCCAGCAGTGAAACAGGAGTCTATGGCTACACCTTC | CASSETGVYGYTF
. | TRBJ1-2 | TRBD1 | TRBV4-1 | TGCGCCAGCAGCCGAGACAGGGACAGGGTGTTCGATGGCTACACCTTC | CASSRDRDRVFDGYTF
. | TRBJ2-5 | TRBD2 | TRBV15 | TGTGCCACCAGCAGAGATACTTGGACTAGCGGCCAAGAGACCCAGTACTTC | CATSRDTWTSGQETQYF
. | TRBJ2-1 | TRBD2 | TRBV2 | TGTGCCAGCAGGGACAGACTAGCGGGAGGCCGTGAGCAGTTCTTC | CASRDRLAGGREQFF
. | TRBJ2-7 | TRBD1 | TRBV7-3 | TGTGCCAGCAGCCCCGGACAGGGTTTAGAGCAGTACTTC | CASSPGQGLEQYF
. | TRBJ2-2 | . | TRBV15 | TGTGCCACCAGCCAGCGCAACACCGGGGAGCTGTTTTTT | CATSQRNTGELFF
few | TRBJ1-6 | TRBD1 | TRBV2 | TGTGCCAGCAGCCAACTGGACAGGAGGGCTGGGAATTCACCCCTCCACTTT | CASSQLDRRAGNSPLHF
once | TRBJ2-7 | . | TRBV30 | TGTGCCTGGAGTGTAGCTTACGAGCAGTACTTC | CAWSVAYEQYF
. | TRBJ2-5 | . | TRBV28 | TGTGCCAGCAGTTTAGGTCGTAGCCGAGAGACCCAGTACTTC | CASSLGRSRETQYF
. | TRBJ1-4 | . | TRBV5-1 | TGCGCCAGCAGCTTGGAGCCCGGGGATGAAAAACTGTTTTTT | CASSLEPGDEKLFF
. | TRBJ1-5 | TRBD1 | TRBV12-5 | TGTGCTAGTGGTACAGGGGACCCCGGCAATCAGCCCCAGCATTTT | CASGTGDPGNQPQHF
. | TRBJ1-6 | TRBD1 | TRBV10-1 | TGCGCCAGCAGCGAGGGACAGGGAGGATCACCCCTCCACTTT | CASSEGQGGSPLHF